This TCR beta chain appears in the sequencing data of a study of identifying expanded T cells in peripheral blood. During the collection period, no donor immune events like infections were recorded. Study outcomes and limitations: Differentially abundant clones: about 1.2 between replicates, 16.4 at around 14 days, 19 to 20 at four. Across healthy donors, higher total template counts meant significantly greater approximately 2-week count variance.

This clone has only one observation. What it binds is not known. Germline V lookup: CDR1 SNHLY, CDR2 FYNNEI. Unmatched junction bases numbered 0, after V lost 1 base and J lost 1 base. The CDR3 has 14 amino acids. Method: immunoSEQ multiplex PCR; TCRdb's copy keeps in-frame clones and lacks some. The sample shows approximately 57,000 clones, about nine tenths of them seen only once. Sequenced input: blood. The clonotype comes from a person aged 18-69 years in good health. The chain combines TRBV2 with TRBJ1-1, with 7 bases lining up with TRBD1. Here the CDR3 reads CASSEGTGNTEAFF. DNA for the CDR3: TGTGCCAGCAGTGAAGGGACAGGGAACACTGAAGCTTTCTTT.